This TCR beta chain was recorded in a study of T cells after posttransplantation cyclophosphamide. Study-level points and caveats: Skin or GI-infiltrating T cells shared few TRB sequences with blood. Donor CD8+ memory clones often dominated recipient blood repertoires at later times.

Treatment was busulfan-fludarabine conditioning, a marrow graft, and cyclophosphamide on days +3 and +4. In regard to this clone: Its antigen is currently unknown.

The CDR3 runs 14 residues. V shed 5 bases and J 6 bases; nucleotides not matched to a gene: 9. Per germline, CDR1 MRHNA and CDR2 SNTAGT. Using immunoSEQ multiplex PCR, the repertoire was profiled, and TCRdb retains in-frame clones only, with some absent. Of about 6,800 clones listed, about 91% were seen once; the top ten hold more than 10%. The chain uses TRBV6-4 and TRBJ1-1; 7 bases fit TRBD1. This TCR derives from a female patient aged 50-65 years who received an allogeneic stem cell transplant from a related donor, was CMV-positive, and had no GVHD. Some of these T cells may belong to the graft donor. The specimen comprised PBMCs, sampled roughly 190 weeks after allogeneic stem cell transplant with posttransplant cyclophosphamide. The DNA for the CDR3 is TGTGCCAGCAGTCCCAACAGGGGTAGTGCTGAAGCTTTCTTT. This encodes CASSPNRGSAEAFF.